The clone carrying this T cell receptor (beta chain) was seen a single time. As yet, its antigen is unknown. The V end lost 3 bases, the J end lost 0 bases, and 12 bases lay between the germline ends. Germline values: CDR1 PRHDT, CDR2 FYEKMQ (reference sequence). This CDR3 comprises 16 residues. Profiling relied on immunoSEQ multiplex PCR, and the TCRdb table lists in-frame clones only, not all of them. The sample holds about 2 million clones, less than 95% seen once. The data are from a study of shared clonotypes between healthy human individuals. CD8 cells classed as naive were CD45RO-negative and positively selected for CCR7, excluding terminally differentiated effector memory CD45RA+ cells. General study results and limits: An anticipated effect of sequencing depth on clonotype sharing among donors was recognized.

The chain recombines TRBV13 with TRBJ2-1; D perhaps matches TRBD2 (6 bases). The sample comprised naive CD8+ T cells sorted from blood. The sequence was obtained from a man between 18 and 35 years old in good health. CDR3 loop: CASSFHRLGSYNEQFF. CDR3 DNA: TGTGCCAGCAGCTTCCACAGACTAGGCTCCTACAATGAGCAGTTCTTC.